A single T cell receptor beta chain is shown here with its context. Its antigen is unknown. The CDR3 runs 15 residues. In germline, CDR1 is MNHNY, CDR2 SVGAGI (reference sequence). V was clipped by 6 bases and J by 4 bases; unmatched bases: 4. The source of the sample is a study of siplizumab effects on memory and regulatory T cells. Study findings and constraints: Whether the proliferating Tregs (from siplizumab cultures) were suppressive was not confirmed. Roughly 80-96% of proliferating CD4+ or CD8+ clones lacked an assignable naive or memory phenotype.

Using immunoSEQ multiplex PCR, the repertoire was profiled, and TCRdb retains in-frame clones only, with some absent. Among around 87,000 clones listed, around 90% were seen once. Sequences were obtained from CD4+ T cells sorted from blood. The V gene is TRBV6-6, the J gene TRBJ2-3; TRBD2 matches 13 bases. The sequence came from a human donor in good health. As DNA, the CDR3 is TGTGCCAGCAGAGGACTAGCGGGAGCTTCAGATACGCAGTATTTT. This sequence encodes CASRGLAGASDTQYF.